The subject of this entry is one TCR beta chain. Its antigen remains unknown. The sample comes from a study of blood T cells in healthy people across ages. The use of a sample-barcoded 5' primer and a J-beta primer mix characterized a second PCR of 7 to 11 cycles. Via MiXCR, TCRdb re-called the 5' RACE reads, giving one row per CDR3 protein. The data contain hundreds of thousands of distinct CDR3 sequences, about 59% of them seen just once; the ten biggest clones take up around a quarter. This CDR3 has 14 residues. With V trimmed by 3 bases and J by 7 bases, 7 bases remained unmatched. Findings and limits, study-wide: Observed TCR beta diversity showed a strong correlation with the percentage of naive T cells as measured by flow cytometry.

This receptor was identified in a young man in good health. The rearrangement links TRBV12-3 or TRBV12-4 to TRBJ2-3, with 7 bases fitting TRBD1. The sequenced sample consisted of blood. CDR3 sequence (DNA): TGTGCCAGCAGTTTCACAGGGGAACTGCATACGCAGTATTTT. As protein: CASSFTGELHTQYF.